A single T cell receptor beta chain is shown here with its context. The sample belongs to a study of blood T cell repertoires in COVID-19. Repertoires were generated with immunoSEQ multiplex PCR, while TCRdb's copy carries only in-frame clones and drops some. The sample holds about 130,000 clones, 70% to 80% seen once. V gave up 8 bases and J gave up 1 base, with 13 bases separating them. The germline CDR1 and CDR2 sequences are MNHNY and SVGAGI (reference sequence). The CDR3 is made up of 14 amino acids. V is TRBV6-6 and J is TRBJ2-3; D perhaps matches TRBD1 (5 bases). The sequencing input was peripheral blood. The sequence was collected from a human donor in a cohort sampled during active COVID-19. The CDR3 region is CASLGEPGTDTQYF. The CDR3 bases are TGTGCCAGCCTAGGGGAACCGGGCACAGATACGCAGTATTTT.